This T cell receptor (beta chain) came from a study of blood T cell repertoires in COVID-19. Study in general: Samples came from the United States, Italy and Spain, spanning acute and convalescent COVID-19. Sources were T cells, B-cell-depleted T cells, or PBMCs; the material itself was cDNA or gDNA.

The V end was cut by 4 bases, the J end by 1 base, with 20 bases between. Germline values: CDR1 SGHTA, CDR2 FQGNSA. The CDR3 has 18 amino acids. Original processing notes: It was from reference gene primer amplification that nucleated cell counts were estimated. The repertoire was sequenced with immunoSEQ multiplex PCR; TCRdb's copy has only in-frame clones and lacks some. V, J and clone size are those of that table, while D and trimming were read from the DNA. The repertoire consists of 190,000 or so clones, with around 90% occurring once and the leading ten covering about 2.6%. The genes are TRBV7-2 and TRBJ1-3, with a weak D call TRBD1 (5 bases). The receptor was derived from a man between 40 and 49 years old with active or convalescent COVID-19. Sequencing input: peripheral blood. DNA for the CDR3: TGTGCCAGCAGCTCTTACTTACGACAGACAGCTTCTGGAAACACCATATATTTT. Translating gives CASSSYLRQTASGNTIYF.